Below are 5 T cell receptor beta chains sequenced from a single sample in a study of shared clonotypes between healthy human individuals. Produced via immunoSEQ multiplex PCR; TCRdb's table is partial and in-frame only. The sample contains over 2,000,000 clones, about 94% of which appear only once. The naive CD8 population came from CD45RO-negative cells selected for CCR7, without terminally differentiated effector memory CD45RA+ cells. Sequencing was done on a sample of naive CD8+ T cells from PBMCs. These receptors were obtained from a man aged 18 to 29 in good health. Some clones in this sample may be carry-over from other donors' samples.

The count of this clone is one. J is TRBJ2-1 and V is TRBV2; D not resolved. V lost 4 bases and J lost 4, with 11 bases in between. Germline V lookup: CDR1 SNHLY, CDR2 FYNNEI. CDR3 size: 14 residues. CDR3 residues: CASSAARPYNEQFF. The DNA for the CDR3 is TGTGCCAGCAGTGCCGCCAGGCCGTACAATGAGCAGTTCTTC. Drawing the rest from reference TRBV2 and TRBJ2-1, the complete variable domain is EPEVTQTPSHQVTQMGQEVILRCVPISNHLYFYWYRQILGQKVEFLVSFYNNEISEKSEIFDDQFSVERPDGSNFTLKIRSTKLEDSAMYFCASSAARPYNEQFFGPGTRLTVL.

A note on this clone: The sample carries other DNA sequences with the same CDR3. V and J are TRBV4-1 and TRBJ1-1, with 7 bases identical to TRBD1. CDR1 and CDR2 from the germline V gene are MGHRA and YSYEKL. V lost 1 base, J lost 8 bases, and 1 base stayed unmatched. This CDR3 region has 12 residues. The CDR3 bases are TGCGCCAGCAGCCAAGTCAGGGGGGAAGCTTTCTTT. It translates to CASSQVRGEAFF.

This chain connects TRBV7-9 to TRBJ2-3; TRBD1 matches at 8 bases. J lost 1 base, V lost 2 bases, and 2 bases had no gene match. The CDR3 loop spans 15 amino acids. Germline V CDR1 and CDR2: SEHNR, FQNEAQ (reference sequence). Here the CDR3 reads CASSLKGQGTDTQYF. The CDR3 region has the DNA TGTGCCAGCAGCTTAAAGGGACAGGGCACAGATACGCAGTATTTT.

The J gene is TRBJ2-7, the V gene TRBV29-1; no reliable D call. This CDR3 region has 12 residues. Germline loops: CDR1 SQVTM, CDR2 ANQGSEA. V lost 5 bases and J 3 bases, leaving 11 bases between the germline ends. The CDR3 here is CSVYHIDYEQYF. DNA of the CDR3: TGCAGCGTTTACCATATCGACTACGAGCAGTACTTC.

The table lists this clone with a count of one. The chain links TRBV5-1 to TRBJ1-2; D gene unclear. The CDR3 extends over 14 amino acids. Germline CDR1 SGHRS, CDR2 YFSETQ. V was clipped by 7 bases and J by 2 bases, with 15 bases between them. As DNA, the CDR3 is TGCGCCAGCTGCCCGACAAATTCGAACTATGGCTACACCTTC. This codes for CASCPTNSNYGYTF.